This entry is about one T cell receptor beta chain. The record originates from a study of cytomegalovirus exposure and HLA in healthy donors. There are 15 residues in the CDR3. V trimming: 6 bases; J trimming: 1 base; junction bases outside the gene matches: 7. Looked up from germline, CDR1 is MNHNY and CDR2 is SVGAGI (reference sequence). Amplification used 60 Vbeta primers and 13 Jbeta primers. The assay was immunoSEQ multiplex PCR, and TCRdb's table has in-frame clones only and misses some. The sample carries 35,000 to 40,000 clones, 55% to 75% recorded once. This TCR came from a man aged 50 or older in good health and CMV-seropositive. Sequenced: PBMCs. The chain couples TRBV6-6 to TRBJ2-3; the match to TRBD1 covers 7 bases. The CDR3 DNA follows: TGTGCCAGCAGATACCGAGGACAGGGCACAGATACGCAGTATTTT. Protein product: CASRYRGQGTDTQYF.